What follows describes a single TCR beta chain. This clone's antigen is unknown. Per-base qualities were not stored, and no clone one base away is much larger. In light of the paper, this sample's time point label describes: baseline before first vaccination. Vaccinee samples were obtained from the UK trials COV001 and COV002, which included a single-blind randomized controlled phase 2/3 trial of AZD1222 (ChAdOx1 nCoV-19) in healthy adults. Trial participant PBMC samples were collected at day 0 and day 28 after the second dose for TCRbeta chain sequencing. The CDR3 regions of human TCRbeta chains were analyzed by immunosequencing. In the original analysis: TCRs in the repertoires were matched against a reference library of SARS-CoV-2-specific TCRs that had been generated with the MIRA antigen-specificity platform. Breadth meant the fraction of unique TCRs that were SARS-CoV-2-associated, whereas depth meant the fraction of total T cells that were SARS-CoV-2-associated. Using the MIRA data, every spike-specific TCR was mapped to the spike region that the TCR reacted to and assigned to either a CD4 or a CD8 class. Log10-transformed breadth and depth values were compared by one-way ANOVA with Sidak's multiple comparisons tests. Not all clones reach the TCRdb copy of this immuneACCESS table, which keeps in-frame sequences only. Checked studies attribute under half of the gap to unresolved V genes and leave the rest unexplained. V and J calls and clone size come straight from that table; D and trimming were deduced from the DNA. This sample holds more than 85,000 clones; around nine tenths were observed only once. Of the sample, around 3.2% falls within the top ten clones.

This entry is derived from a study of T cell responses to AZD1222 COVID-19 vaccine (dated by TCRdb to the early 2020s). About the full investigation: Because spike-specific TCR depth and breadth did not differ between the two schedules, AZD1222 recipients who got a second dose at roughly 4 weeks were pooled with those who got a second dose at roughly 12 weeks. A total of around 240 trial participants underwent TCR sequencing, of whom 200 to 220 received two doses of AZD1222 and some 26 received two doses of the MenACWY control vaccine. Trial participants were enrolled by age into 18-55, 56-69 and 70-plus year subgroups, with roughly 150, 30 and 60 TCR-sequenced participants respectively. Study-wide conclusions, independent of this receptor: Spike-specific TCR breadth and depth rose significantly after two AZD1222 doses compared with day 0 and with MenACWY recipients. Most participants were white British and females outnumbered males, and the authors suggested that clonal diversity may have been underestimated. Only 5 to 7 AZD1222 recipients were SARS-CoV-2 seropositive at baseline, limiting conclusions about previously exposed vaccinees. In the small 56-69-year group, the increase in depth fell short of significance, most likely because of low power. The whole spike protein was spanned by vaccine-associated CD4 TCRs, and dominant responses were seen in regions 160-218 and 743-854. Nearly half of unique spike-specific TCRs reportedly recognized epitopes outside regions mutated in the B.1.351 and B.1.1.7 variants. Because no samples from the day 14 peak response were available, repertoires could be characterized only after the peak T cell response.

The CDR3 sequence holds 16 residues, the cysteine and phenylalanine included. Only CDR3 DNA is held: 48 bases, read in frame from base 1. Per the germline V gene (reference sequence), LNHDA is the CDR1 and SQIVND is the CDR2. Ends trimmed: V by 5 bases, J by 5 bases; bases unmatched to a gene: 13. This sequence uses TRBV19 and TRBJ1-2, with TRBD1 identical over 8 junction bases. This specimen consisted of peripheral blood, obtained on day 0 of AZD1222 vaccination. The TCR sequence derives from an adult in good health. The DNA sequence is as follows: TGTGCCAGTAGTGCCCCTTCGACAGGGGACTTATATGGCTACACCTTC. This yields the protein CASSAPSTGDLYGYTF.